This paragraph covers one T cell receptor beta chain sequence. This sample was taken from a study of blood T cell repertoires in COVID-19. Study at large: Sites in the United States, Italy and Spain provided acute and convalescent COVID-19 samples.

Germline V gene lookup returns CDR1 LNHDA and CDR2 SQIVND (reference sequence). V shed 7 bases and J 1 base; nucleotides not matched to a gene: 4. CDR3 length equals 15 residues. Sequenced by immunoSEQ multiplex PCR; TCRdb stores in-frame clones only, minus some. The table lists about 110,000 clones, 75% to 85% of them singletons, with 7.9% in the top ten. The sample taken for sequencing was peripheral blood. The TCR was taken from an elderly woman with active or convalescent COVID-19. The rearrangement links TRBV19 to TRBJ1-5; 10 bases agree with TRBD1. The CDR3 is CASTVTGGSNQPQHF. The CDR3 DNA follows: TGTGCCAGTACCGTGACAGGGGGCAGCAATCAGCCCCAGCATTTT.